What follows describes a single T cell receptor beta chain. Its specificity is not known. This record belongs to a study of graft-versus-host responses after intestinal transplantation. Across the study: Transplants were multivisceral, liver-intestinal, or isolated intestinal. Among the recipients, all got anti-thymocyte globulin induction and then tacrolimus and steroids for two to four years.

Per germline, CDR1 SGHVS and CDR2 FNYEAQ. The ends were cut back, 0 bases at V and 4 bases at J, with 9 bases in the middle. CDR3 length: 14 residues. Here immunoSEQ multiplex PCR was the method, and the copy in TCRdb shows in-frame clones only, minus some. The sample has fewer than 85,000 clones, 84% seen once. The study, taken as a whole, reports: Recipient marrow contained GvH clones, some of which appeared first in ileum or blood.

The rearrangement links TRBV7-6 to TRBJ2-5; no clear D gene. The sequence was obtained from a human donor who was the organ donor for an intestinal transplant. Sequencing was performed on unstimulated CD4+ T cells sorted from spleen or lymph node cells, taken before transplant. The CDR3 DNA is TGTGCCAGCAGCTTAGCAGCTCTTGGAGAGACCCAGTACTTC. Translated, it gives CASSLAALGETQYF.